This T cell receptor beta chain was recorded in a study of cytomegalovirus exposure and HLA in healthy donors listed by TCRdb under 2017. The study in broad terms: An earlier analysis of more than 550 of the donors reported about 280 Gb of sequence data and 95 million to 120 million unique TCR beta sequences obtained from 150 million to 200 million T cells. Rather than using new phenotypic data, the later analysis identified candidate immune exposures from TCR beta sequences and from how often those sequences occurred across donors. The study profiled the T cell repertoires of hundreds of subjects by immunosequencing and related them to cytomegalovirus serostatus. In a later analysis, previously published TCR beta repertoires from hundreds of donors were re-analyzed and high-resolution HLA genotyping was added so that TCR occurrence patterns could be studied. Every discovery cohort repertoire had been produced on one sequencing platform. The aim of the study was to test whether cataloging public T cell receptors could identify signatures of past pathogen exposure. About five DR-DQ haplotypes were handled as single units for association and clustering, since linkage in the cohort was strong. Roughly 300 gigabases of sequencing data and around 80 million unique TCR sequences made up an early release that covered some 640 HLA-typed donors. Alongside the repertoire data, information on donor age, sex, ethnicity and CMV serostatus was compiled. To predict cytomegalovirus infection status, the study brought together high-throughput TCR immunosequencing, statistical association of individual TCRs with disease status, and machine learning. A later genetic analysis took genome-wide SNP genotypes for about 55% of the roughly 670 donors and used that subset as a discovery cohort. Of the approximately 400 genotyped donors, 81% fell in the genetic ancestry cluster associated with self-reported Caucasian donors. In an earlier analysis of over 550 of the donors, high-throughput TCR beta sequencing was used to judge whether each TCR beta V gene segment behaved as functional or pseudogenic. HLA typing covered class I and class II loci at four-digit resolution. Typing coverage varied by locus: about 620-630 donors for A, B, C, DRB1 and DQB1; approximately 560 for DQA1; about 590 for DPA1; around 450 for DPB1. A separate validation cohort of 100 to 150 different subjects was used in addition to the roughly 700-subject first cohort. Among over 350 genotyped donors of the cohort, an average of around 240,000 unique TCR beta nucleotide sequences were sequenced per donor, around a sixth of them non-productive. Broad study findings and their caveats: The cohort was sequenced for TCR beta chains only, and without alpha or paired-chain data the features that could be detected were limited. CMV serostatus was the only immune exposure information available for the cohort. In a later analysis, HLA-associated TCR beta chains showed more clonal expansion and lower generation probabilities than non-associated chains that were equally common. The authors suggested that the approach could potentially be extended to other disease states and immunological phenotypes. Some 16 rarely observed V segments, including chromosome 9 orphons, were excluded from the earlier analysis of about 610 of the donors because counts were too low. The sequencing pipeline was judged likely to have produced a cluster of highly shared sequence variants as a technical artifact. HLA typing was unavailable for some donors at each locus, so association tests used only the typed subset. A further reported finding was that TCR beta sequences accurately predicted the HLA-A and HLA-B alleles for most subjects in the first cohort. In vitro tests confirmed that three of the cytomegalovirus-associated TCR beta chains recognize cytomegalovirus antigens. Across donors, most TCR sequences were observed very rarely, whereas some public TCRs were present in many individuals. Because the 87-base-pair reads could not distinguish some IMGT-functional V segments, including TRBV6-2 and TRBV6-3, those segments were excluded. When HLA alleles, especially DR and DQ, strongly co-occurred, attributing TCR associations to individual alleles was difficult. Broadly in line with IMGT annotations, most TCR beta V segments showed up in productive rearrangements about 87% or about 30% of the time in an earlier analysis of around 550 of the donors. Linkage disequilibrium might explain the correlated functional status among segregating V segments, but an unknown experimental factor could not be ruled out. Specific HLA alleles were associated with over 15,000 TCR beta sequences at a false discovery rate of 0.05 in a later analysis. According to a later genetic analysis, donors in an Asian-associated ancestry cluster had fewer N-insertions in productive TCRs than the approximately 700-donor mean. A later analysis found that most CMV-associated TCR beta chains appeared HLA-restricted, with HLA associations seemingly driven largely by CMV exposure. In a later analysis, several top co-occurrence clusters were reported to appear linked to parvovirus B19, influenza, CMV and Epstein-Barr virus. The classifier was reported to diagnose cytomegalovirus status with high specificity and sensitivity in both the original cohort and the validation cohort. The presence/absence analyses assumed that sequencing depth was roughly uniform across donors, and that assumption may not be true. A later genetic analysis associated a missense DCLRE1C variant with V-gene and J-gene trimming of TCR beta chains, and an independent cohort replicated the association. A later analysis found that TCR association rates varied across HLA loci, with DRB1 alleles showing the most associated TCRs and HLA-C alleles the fewest. The study gave a list of over 150 TCR beta chains associated with cytomegalovirus.

As concerns this clone: Its binding antigen is unknown.

CDR1 and CDR2, looked up from the germline V gene, are SGHDT and YYEEEE. From V the trimming removes 1 base and from J it removes 4 bases, while the gene matches leave 8 bases of the junction unaccounted for. The CDR3 numbers 16 residues from cysteine through phenylalanine. Of the read, only the CDR3 DNA is kept; its 48 bases are in frame from base 1. To prepare the library, the immunoSEQ multiplex PCR assay was applied. For the multiplex PCR, a mixture combining 60 forward primers for TCR Vbeta segments and 13 reverse primers for TCR Jbeta segments was used. The CDR3 region of rearranged TCR beta genes was amplified from genomic DNA with a multiplex PCR assay. The Illumina HiSeq System was used to sequence the amplified TCR beta libraries as 87-base-pair reads. Per the authors' processing: Across the 666 repertoires, a later analysis counted 80 million or so unique TCR beta chains, 8.5 million to 12 million of which were shared by at least two donors. Raw reads were error-corrected and collapsed into unique sequences by a nearest-neighbor algorithm in which closely related sequences were merged to remove PCR and sequencing errors. V, D and J gene segments were assigned by aligning CDR3 sequences to IMGT reference sequences. For a sequence to be retained, at least a six-nucleotide match to both a V gene segment and a J gene segment was required. A rearrangement counted as productive if the CDR3 had no stop codons and remained in frame with V and J, and every other rearrangement counted as non-productive. CDR3 was defined by IMGT convention, running from the second conserved V-encoded cysteine to the conserved J-encoded phenylalanine. The earlier analysis of some 600 of the donors excluded sequences that lacked an unambiguous match to a single V gene segment. An earlier analysis of 550 to 650 of the donors classified V segments as functional when productive rearrangements were above 56.7% and as segregating when the standard deviation between donors was above 5%. To diagnose cytomegalovirus status from the catalog of TCR beta chain sequences, a statistical classification framework was built. In a later analysis, V and J genes were assigned by comparing TCR nucleotide sequences against IMGT/GENE-DB human TR gene sequences. Using the TCRdist pipeline, a later analysis assigned CDR3 sequences along with most-parsimonious VDJ recombination scenarios. A later analysis defined each TCR beta chain by its CDR3 amino acid sequence plus V-gene family, and excluded reads lacking a unique V-gene family. To address suspected cross-contamination and a sequencing artifact, a later analysis removed a few hundred highly shared, low-generation-probability nucleotide sequences. In a later analysis, a clonal expansion index was calculated for each public chain from normalized within-repertoire ranks of inferred template counts. In a later analysis, generation probabilities were computed using a VDJ recombination model fitted to out-of-frame rearrangements, and the results were checked against IGoR. A later analysis scored TCR-TCR, TCR-HLA and TCR-CMV co-occurrence with hypergeometric tests, applying a repertoire-size bias correction to TCR pairs. To estimate false discovery rates, a later analysis permuted the HLA or CMV assignments 20 times. In a later analysis, co-occurring TCRs were grouped with DBSCAN, and TCRdist sequence similarity was added when clustering was performed within HLA-allele-positive subsets. Co-occurrence clustering excluded repertoires with fewer than 30,000 or more than 120,000 public chains, plus five with anomalous nucleotide sharing. TCRdb took this table from immuneACCESS and kept in-frame rearrangements with V and J called. Such tables lack part of the clones; where checked against another copy, unresolved V genes explain under half of the gap, and the rest is unexplained. The V and J calls and clone size are taken from that table; D and trimming were inferred from the DNA. This sample's table lists about 64,000 clones. In total, the top ten clones hold about 3.5% of the sample.

In total, roughly 670 healthy bone marrow donors made up the cohort. At the time of sampling, all cohort members were nominally healthy, though unrecorded immune exposures were likely present. The donor was CMV seronegative and belonged to the group of 380 or so seronegative cohort members. A peripheral blood sample was collected from each donor, and TCR beta sequencing was performed on peripheral blood mononuclear cells. The Qiagen DNeasy Blood Extraction Kit was used to extract genomic DNA from the blood cell samples. The clonotype comes from a woman aged 18-35 years in good health and CMV-seronegative. The sequenced material came from PBMCs. The chain is encoded by TRBV5-6 joined to TRBJ2-5; 9 bases in between match TRBD1. The nucleotide sequence is given as TGTGCCAGCAGCTTGTCCGGGACAGGGTTCTTAGAGACCCAGTACTTC. Its protein reads: CASSLSGTGFLETQYF.